Here is one T cell receptor beta chain with its context. Repertoires were generated with immunoSEQ multiplex PCR, while TCRdb's copy carries only in-frame clones and drops some. The sample holds roughly 8,800 clones, around 71% seen once. Stated treatment: randomized to nivolumab then ipilimumab (arm A) or the reverse (arm B). DNA-damaging chemotherapy had not been given to any patient beforehand. Live CD3+CD8+ CD19− CD56− cells were sorted from PBMCs. CDR1 and CDR2 from the germline V gene are MNHEY and SMNVEV (reference sequence). Between the trimmed V and J ends, which lost 0 bases and 2 bases, there was a span of 8 bases. The CDR3 covers 15 residues. The data were taken from a study of sequential checkpoint blockade in melanoma. Across the study: Patients were randomized 1:1 to nivolumab-then-ipilimumab or ipilimumab-then-nivolumab first-line. Each arm's sequence ended with maintenance nivolumab.

Sequencing used CD8+ T cells sorted from blood (inferred from file names), obtained from a patient given nivolumab and ipilimumab in sequence. V is TRBV27 and J is TRBJ2-1; unclear D gene. The receptor was isolated from a human donor with melanoma. The CDR3: CASSLSVAAYNEQFF. As DNA, the CDR3 is TGTGCCAGCAGTTTATCGGTAGCCGCCTACAATGAGCAGTTCTTC.